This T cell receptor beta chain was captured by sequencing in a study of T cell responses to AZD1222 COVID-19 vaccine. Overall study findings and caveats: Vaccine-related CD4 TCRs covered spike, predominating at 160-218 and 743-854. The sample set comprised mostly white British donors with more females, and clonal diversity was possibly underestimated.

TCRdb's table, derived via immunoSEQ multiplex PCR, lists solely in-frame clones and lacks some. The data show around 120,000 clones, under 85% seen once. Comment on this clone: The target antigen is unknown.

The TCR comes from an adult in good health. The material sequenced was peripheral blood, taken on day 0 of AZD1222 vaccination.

The DNA of the CDR3 is TGTGCCAGCAGCTTAGAGGGACTGTCGAATGAAAAACTGTTTTTT. This codes for CASSLEGLSNEKLFF. The V and J genes are TRBV7-2 and TRBJ1-4; the D gene is possibly TRBD1 (5 bases). Between the trimmed V and J ends, which lost 1 base and 5 bases, there was a span of 11 bases. The V gene's germline CDR1 is SGHTA and CDR2 FQGNSA. CDR3 length equals 15 residues.